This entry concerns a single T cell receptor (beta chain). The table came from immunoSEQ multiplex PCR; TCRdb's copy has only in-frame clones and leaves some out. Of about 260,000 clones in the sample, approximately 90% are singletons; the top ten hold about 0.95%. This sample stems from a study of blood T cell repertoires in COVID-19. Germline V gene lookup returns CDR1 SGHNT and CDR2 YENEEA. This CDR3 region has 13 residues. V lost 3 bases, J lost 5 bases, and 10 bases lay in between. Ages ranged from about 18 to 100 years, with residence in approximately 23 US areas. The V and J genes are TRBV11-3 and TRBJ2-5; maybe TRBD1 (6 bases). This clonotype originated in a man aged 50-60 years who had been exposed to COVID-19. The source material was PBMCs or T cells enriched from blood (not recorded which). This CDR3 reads CASSFQGMETQYF. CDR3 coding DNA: TGTGCCAGCAGCTTCCAGGGGATGGAGACCCAGTACTTC.